The clone carrying this TCR beta chain was seen only a few times. Its antigen remains unknown. Since a much larger clone is just one base distant, this may be a read error. The germline V gene has CDR1 SGHDT and CDR2 YYEEEE. This CDR3 region has 16 residues. V trimming: 3 bases; J trimming: 1 base; junction bases outside the gene matches: 7. Cells sorted as Tregs were CD4+, CD25+ and CD127-/low. TCRdb recomputed calls from the 5' RACE reads with MiXCR, one row per CDR3 protein. There are about 9,100 distinct CDR3 sequences in the sample; 12% to 15% occur only once, and roughly 3.3% lies in the top ten. Regarding the study as a whole: The larger cohort examined one V-J beta rearrangement, not whole repertoires.

The receptor comes from a female donor with breast cancer. The chain recombines TRBV5-6 with TRBJ2-1; 7 bases map to TRBD2. Sequencing input: Tregs sorted from blood. The DNA of the CDR3 is TGTGCCAGCAGCTGGTTTGACGGGGGGTCCTACAATGAGCAGTTCTTC. It codes for CASSWFDGGSYNEQFF.